One and the same sample provided the 16 T cell receptor beta chains below, sequenced in a study of blood T cell repertoires in COVID-19. The protocol was immunoSEQ multiplex PCR, while the TCRdb copy is restricted to in-frame clones and leaves out a portion. The sample includes tens of thousands of clones, about 86% of them seen just once. The material sequenced was peripheral blood. The receptor source for this set is a human donor in a cohort sampled during active COVID-19.

This chain uses TRBV6-5 with TRBJ1-2; no clear D. The V gene's germline CDR1 is MNHEY and CDR2 SVGAGI. V gave up 3 bases and J gave up 2 bases, with 10 bases separating them. The CDR3 contains 14 residues. DNA for the CDR3: TGTGCCAGCAGTTATTATCCCGTAAACTATGGCTACACCTTC. Translating gives CASSYYPVNYGYTF.

The chain carries TRBV19 and TRBJ2-7, with D possibly matching TRBD2 (6 bases). Deletions cut 3 bases from V and 2 bases from J, with 14 bases between. The length of the CDR3 is 15 residues. Germline V CDR1 and CDR2: LNHDA, SQIVND (reference sequence). CDR3 nucleotide sequence: TGTGCCAGTAGTATTGACGGGAGTAGGGCCTACGAGCAGTACTTC. Protein: CASSIDGSRAYEQYF.

The rearrangement uses TRBV24-1 and TRBJ2-7, with TRBD1 identical over 10 bases. The CDR3 extends over 16 amino acids. Germline V gives CDR1 KGHDR, CDR2 SFDVKD. J was trimmed by 2 bases and V by 4 bases; bases with no gene match: 7. The CDR3 here is CATSDPRDRGPYEQYF. The CDR3 DNA follows: TGTGCCACCAGTGACCCCCGGGACAGGGGTCCCTACGAGCAGTACTTC.

The genes are TRBV4-3 and TRBJ2-7; 8 nucleotides match TRBD2. Germline lookup yields CDR1 LGHNA and CDR2 YSLEER. V gave up 1 base and J gave up 2 bases; unmatched junction bases: 7. The CDR3 extends over 16 amino acids. The DNA of the CDR3 is TGCGCCAGCAGCCAAGGTCGGGTAGCGGGAACCTACGAGCAGTACTTC. Its protein is CASSQGRVAGTYEQYF.

This chain connects TRBV6-5 to TRBJ1-2, with D hard to call. The CDR3 sequence is 13 residues long. Germline CDR1 and CDR2: MNHEY and SVGAGI. V was cut by 3 bases and J by 5 bases, with 10 bases left in between. The CDR3 sequence is CASSYQSEYGYTF. The CDR3, as DNA: TGTGCCAGCAGTTATCAGTCAGAATATGGCTACACCTTC.

The rearrangement uses TRBV28 and TRBJ1-2; TRBD1 agrees at 7 bases. CDR3 length equals 14 residues. Trimming took 3 bases from V and 3 from J; bases not matched to a gene: 4. Germline V gives CDR1 MDHEN, CDR2 SYDVKM. The CDR3 sequence: CASSLNRGDYGYTF. As DNA, the CDR3 is TGTGCCAGCAGTTTGAACAGGGGTGACTATGGCTACACCTTC.

V gene TRBV18 combines with J gene TRBJ1-4; TRBD1 matches at 9 bases. Per germline, CDR1 KGHSH and CDR2 LQKENI. With 0 bases clipped from V and 8 bases from J, the junction kept 4 bases outside the gene matches. This CDR3 region has 15 residues. CDR3 loop: CASSPPGQGQEKLFF. The CDR3 DNA reads TGTGCCAGCTCACCACCGGGACAGGGTCAGGAAAAACTGTTTTTT.

This chain uses TRBV12-3 or TRBV12-4 with TRBJ2-5, with D maybe TRBD2 (5 bases). This CDR3 is 13 amino acids long. With 3 bases removed from V and 1 base from J, the gap between germline ends came to 6 bases. For the CDR3, the DNA is TGTGCCAGCAGTTTTGCGGGCCAAGAGACCCAGTACTTC. It yields the protein CASSFAGQETQYF.

V usage is TRBV9 and J usage is TRBJ1-3, with D possibly being TRBD1 (6 bases). CDR1 is SGDLS and CDR2 is YYNGEE in the germline V gene. The V and J ends lost 3 bases and 0 bases respectively, with 10 bases between them. The CDR3 runs 15 residues. Here the CDR3 DNA reads TGTGCCAGCAGCGCCTCAGGGGACTCTGGAAACACCATATATTTT. It yields the protein CASSASGDSGNTIYF.

The chain joins TRBV15 to TRBJ2-1, with TRBD1 matching over 9 bases. The germline gives CDR1 LNHNV, CDR2 YYDKDF (reference sequence). The junction had 15 bases not matched to a gene; V was cut back by 0 bases and J by 0 bases. The CDR3 contains 21 residues. CDR3 in DNA: TGTGCCACCAGCAGAGAACGGTCGGGACAGGGTGTCGGACGCTCCTACAATGAGCAGTTCTTC. This encodes CATSRERSGQGVGRSYNEQFF.

V is TRBV7-9 and J is TRBJ1-2; TRBD1 agrees at 9 bases. Per germline, CDR1 SEHNR and CDR2 FQNEAQ (reference sequence). After removal of 2 bases from V and 8 bases from J, the junction contained 9 bases not matched to a gene. The CDR3 runs to 15 residues. In DNA form, the CDR3 reads TGTGCCAGCAGCTTATCTGTACAGGGGGCTCGAGGCTACACCTTC. This encodes CASSLSVQGARGYTF.

Comments on this clone: This sample includes further DNA sequences coding for the same CDR3. The CDR3 region is CASSPGTSGGADTQYF. The DNA of the CDR3 is TGTGCCAGCAGCCCCGGGACTAGCGGGGGGGCGGATACGCAGTATTTT. The V call is TRBV7-9, the J call TRBJ2-3, with 16 nucleotides matching TRBD2. J was trimmed by 6 bases and V by 5 bases; bases with no gene match: 5. The CDR3 is made up of 16 amino acids. The V gene's germline CDR1 is SEHNR and CDR2 FQNEAQ (reference sequence).

V gene TRBV21-1 combines with J gene TRBJ1-1. TRBV21-1 is a known pseudogene. The CDR3 sequence is 15 residues long. The CDR3 nucleotides read TGTGCCAGCAGCAAAGTGGCGGGGAGGGGCACTGAAGCTTTCTTT. Translated, it gives CASSKVAGRGTEAFF.

The V call is TRBV7-9, the J call TRBJ2-1; 13 positions agree with TRBD2. The trim removed 0 bases at V and 0 bases at J, leaving 5 bases unmatched. In germline, CDR1 is SEHNR, CDR2 FQNEAQ (reference sequence). CDR3 length: 19 residues. For the CDR3, the DNA is TGTGCCAGCAGCTTAGCCGGGACTAGCGGGATATACTCCTACAATGAGCAGTTCTTC. This gives the protein CASSLAGTSGIYSYNEQFF.

The rearrangement joins TRBV9 to TRBJ1-4, with a weak D call TRBD1 (5 bases). CDR3 length equals 15 residues. V lost 4 bases to trimming and J lost 7 bases, with 17 bases between them. Germline assignment: CDR1 SGDLS and CDR2 YYNGEE. CDR3 loop: CASSPGGGKSEKLFF. In nucleotides, the CDR3 is TGTGCCAGCAGCCCTGGGGGGGGAAAGAGTGAAAAACTGTTTTTT.

This rearrangement joins TRBV13 to TRBJ2-7, with TRBD1 matching 7 bases. There are 15 residues in the CDR3. The V and J ends lost 0 bases and 2 bases, in that order; junction bases with no gene match: 4. CDR1 PRHDT and CDR2 FYEKMQ come from the germline V gene (reference sequence). In nucleotides, the CDR3 is TGTGCCAGCAGCTTAGGGACAGGGCTTACCTACGAGCAGTACTTC. This codes for CASSLGTGLTYEQYF.